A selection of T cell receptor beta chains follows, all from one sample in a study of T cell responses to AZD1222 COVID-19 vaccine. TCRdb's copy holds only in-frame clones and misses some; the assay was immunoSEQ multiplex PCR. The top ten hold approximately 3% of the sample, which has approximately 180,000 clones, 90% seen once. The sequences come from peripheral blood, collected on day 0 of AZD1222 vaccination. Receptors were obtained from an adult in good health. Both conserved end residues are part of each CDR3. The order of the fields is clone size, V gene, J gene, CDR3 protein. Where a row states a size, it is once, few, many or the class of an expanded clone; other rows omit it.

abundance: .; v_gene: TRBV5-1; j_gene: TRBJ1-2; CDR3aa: CASSLVPPVDGYTF
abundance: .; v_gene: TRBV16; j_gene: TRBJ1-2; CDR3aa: CASSQLVQGGNYGYTF
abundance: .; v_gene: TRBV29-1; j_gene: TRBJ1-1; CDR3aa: CSVGGGTGPIEAFF
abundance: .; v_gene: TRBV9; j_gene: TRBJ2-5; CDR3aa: CASSVVGLAGGPGETQYF
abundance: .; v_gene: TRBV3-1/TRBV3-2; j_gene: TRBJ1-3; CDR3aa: CASSRGQGAGNTIYF
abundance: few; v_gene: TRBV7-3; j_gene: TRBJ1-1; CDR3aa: CASSLIGREGEAFF
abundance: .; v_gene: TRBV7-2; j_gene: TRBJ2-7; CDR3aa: CASSFDSPYEQYF
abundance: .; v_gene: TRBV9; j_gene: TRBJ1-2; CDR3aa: CASSVDGGQVSVF
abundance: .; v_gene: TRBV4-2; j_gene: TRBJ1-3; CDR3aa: CASSLDAYSGNTIYF
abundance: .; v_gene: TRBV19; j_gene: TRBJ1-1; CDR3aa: CASSRDTVPNTEAFF
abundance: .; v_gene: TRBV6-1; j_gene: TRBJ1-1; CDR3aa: CASSEREISEAFF
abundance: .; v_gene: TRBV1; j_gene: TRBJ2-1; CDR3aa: CTSSQGTAPDEQFF
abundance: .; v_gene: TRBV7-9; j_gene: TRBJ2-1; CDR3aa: CASSLGWAEGRQFF
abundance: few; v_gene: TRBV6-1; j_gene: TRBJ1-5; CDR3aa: CASSESGINQPQHF
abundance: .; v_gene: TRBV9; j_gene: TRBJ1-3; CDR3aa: CASSVGSGLSGNTIYF
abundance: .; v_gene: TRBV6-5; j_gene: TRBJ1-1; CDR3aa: CASSQTGFEAFF
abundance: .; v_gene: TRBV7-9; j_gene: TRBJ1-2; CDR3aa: CASSRDLPYGYTF
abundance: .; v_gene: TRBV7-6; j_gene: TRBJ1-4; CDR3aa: CASSADQGAGEKLFF
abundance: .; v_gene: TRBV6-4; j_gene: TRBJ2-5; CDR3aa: CASSEDSGQETQYF
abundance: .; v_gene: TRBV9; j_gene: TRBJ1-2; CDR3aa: CASSVEGAGYTF
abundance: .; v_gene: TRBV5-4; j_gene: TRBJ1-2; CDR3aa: CASSSLSRGPYEGTF
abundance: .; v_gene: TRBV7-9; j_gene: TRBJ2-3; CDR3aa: CASKDALSTDTQYF
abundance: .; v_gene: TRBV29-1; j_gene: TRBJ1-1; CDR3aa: CSGNRGGDTEAFF
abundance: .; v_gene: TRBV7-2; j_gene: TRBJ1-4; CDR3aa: CASSLSGTGVEKLFF
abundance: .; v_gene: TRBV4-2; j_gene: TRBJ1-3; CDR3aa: CASRNVGSSGNTIYF
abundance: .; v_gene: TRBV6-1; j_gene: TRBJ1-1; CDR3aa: CASSEGDRAEMNTEAFF
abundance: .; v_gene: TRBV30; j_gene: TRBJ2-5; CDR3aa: CAWNDWTEETQYF
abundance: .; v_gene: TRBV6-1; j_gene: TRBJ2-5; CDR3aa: CASSEVWRGGRETQYF
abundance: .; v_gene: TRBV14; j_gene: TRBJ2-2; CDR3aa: CASSPGRASGVSRELFF
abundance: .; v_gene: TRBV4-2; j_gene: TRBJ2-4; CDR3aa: CASSQDLGDDKNIQYF
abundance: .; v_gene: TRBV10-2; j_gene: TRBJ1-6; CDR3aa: CAAGLGRDSPLHF
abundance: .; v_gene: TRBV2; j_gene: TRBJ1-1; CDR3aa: CASTQGGGLGAFF
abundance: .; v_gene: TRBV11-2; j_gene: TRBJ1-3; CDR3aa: CASRGGGSGNTIYF
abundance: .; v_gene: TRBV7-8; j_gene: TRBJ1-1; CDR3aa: CASTLVSLGDTEAFF
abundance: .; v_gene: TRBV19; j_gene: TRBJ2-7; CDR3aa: CASSAYRDRDYEQYF
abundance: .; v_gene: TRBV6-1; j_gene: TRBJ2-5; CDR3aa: CASSEGGGQETQYF
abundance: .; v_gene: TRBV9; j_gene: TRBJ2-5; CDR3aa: CASSPAPASGSIETQYF